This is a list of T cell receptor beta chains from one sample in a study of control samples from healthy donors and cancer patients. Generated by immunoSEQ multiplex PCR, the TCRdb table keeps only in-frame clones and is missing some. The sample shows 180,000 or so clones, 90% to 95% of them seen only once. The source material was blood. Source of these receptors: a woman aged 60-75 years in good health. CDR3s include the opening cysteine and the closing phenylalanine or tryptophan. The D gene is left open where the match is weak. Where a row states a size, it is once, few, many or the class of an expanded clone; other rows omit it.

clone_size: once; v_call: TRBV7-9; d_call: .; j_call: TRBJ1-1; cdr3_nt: TGTGCCAGCAGCTTAATAGGGAACACTGAAGCTTTCTTT; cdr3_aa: CASSLIGNTEAFF
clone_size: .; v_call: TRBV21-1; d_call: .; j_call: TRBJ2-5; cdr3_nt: TGTGCCATTGGAGACCGGTCTCAGTACTTC; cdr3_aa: CAIGDRSQYF
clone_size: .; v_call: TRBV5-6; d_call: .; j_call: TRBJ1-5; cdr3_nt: TGTGCCAGCAGCTCGCGACAGACTCAGCCCCAGCATTTT; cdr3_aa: CASSSRQTQPQHF
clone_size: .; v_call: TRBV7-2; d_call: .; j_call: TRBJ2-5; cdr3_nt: TGTGCCAGCAGCTCACATAGGGGTGGTTTGGGGGAGACCCAGTACTTC; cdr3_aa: CASSSHRGGLGETQYF
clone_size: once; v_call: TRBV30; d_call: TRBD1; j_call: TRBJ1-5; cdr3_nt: TGTGCCTGGAGCCCGGGACAGGGAGACAATCAGCCCCAGCATTTT; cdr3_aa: CAWSPGQGDNQPQHF
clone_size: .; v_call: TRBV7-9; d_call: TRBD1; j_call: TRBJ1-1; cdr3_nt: TGTGCCAGCAGGCAGACAGGGGGCAACACTGAAGCTTTCTTT; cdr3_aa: CASRQTGGNTEAFF
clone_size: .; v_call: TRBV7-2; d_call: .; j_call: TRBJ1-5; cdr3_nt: TGTGCCAGCAGCTCCCATGGGCAGCCCCAGCATTTT; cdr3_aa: CASSSHGQPQHF
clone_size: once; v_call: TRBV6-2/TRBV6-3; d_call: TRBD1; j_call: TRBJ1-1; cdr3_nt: TGTGCCAGCAGTTTCCAGCTGACAGGGCAAGGATATTTGAACACTGAAGCTTTCTTT; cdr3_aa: CASSFQLTGQGYLNTEAFF
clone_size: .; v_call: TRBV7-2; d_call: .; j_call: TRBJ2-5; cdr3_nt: TGTGCCAGCAGCCTTCGGGTTAAAGAGACCCAGTACTTC; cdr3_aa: CASSLRVKETQYF
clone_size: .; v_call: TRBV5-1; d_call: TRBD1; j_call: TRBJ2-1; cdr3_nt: TGCGCCAGCAGCGGTGACGGACAGGCTAATGAGCAGTTCTTC; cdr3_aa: CASSGDGQANEQFF
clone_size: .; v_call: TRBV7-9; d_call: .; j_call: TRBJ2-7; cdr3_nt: TGTGCCAGCAGCTTACGGCCGGACTACGAGCAGTACTTC; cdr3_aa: CASSLRPDYEQYF
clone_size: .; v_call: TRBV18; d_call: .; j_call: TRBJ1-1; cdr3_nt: TGTGCCAGCTCACCACCCGTGAACACTGAAGCTTTCTTT; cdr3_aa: CASSPPVNTEAFF
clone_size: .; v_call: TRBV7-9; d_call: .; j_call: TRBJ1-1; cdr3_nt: TGTGCCAGCAGCTTAGACGATAAAGAAGCTTTCTTT; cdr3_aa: CASSLDDKEAFF
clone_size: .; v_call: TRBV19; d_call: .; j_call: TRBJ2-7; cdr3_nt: TGTGCCAGTAGGGACAGGGAGGGATACGAGCAGTACTTC; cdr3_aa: CASRDREGYEQYF
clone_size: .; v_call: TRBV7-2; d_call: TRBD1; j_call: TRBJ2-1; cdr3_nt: TGTGCCAGCAGCACACAGGGGAACAATGAGCAGTTCTTC; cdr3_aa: CASSTQGNNEQFF
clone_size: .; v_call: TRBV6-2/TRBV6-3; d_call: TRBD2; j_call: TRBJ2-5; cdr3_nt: TGTGCCAGCAGTTCTTATAGCGGGGCCTCGAAAGAGACCCAGTACTTC; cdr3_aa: CASSSYSGASKETQYF
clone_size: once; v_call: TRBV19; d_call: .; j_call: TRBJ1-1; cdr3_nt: TGTGCCAGTAGGAGGACACCCACTGAAGCTTTCTTT; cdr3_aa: CASRRTPTEAFF
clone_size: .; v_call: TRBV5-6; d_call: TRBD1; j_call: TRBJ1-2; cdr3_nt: TGTGCCAGCAGGATACAGGGGAACTATGGCTACACCTTC; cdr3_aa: CASRIQGNYGYTF
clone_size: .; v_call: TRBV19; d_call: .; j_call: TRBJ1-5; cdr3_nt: TGTGCCAGTAGTATCAAGGCGACAGTAAGGGGTCAGCCCCAGCATTTT; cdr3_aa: CASSIKATVRGQPQHF
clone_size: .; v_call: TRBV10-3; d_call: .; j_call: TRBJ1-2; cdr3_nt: TGTGCCATCAGGACAGGAAACTATGGCTACACCTTC; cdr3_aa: CAIRTGNYGYTF
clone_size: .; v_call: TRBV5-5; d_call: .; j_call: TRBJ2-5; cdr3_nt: TGTGCCAGCAGCTTGGTCCTGACTACGTACCAAGAGACCCAGTACTTC; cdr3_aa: CASSLVLTTYQETQYF
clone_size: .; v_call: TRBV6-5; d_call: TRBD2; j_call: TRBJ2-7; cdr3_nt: TGTGCCAGCAGTTACCGGCGGGGGAACCTACACGAGCAGTACTTC; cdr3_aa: CASSYRRGNLHEQYF
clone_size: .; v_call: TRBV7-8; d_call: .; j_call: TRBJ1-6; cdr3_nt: TGTGCCAGCAGCTTAGAAGAGCGTCCACCCCTCCACTTT; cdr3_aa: CASSLEERPPLHF
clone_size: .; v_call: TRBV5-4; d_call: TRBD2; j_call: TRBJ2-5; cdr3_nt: TGTGCCAGCAGCTTGGGACCACGGGGGGGCCGGAGGGAGACCCAGTACTTC; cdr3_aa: CASSLGPRGGRRETQYF
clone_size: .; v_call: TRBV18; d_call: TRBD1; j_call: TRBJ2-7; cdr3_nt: TGTGCCAGCTCACGACCGGGACAGGCAGCCTACGAGCAGTACTTC; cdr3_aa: CASSRPGQAAYEQYF
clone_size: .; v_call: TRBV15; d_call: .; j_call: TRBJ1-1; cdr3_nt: TGTGCCACCAGCAGCGAGGGTACTGAAGCTTTCTTT; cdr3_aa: CATSSEGTEAFF
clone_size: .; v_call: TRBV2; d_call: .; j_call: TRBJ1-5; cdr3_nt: TGTGCCAGCAGTGACACAGATCAGCCCCAGCATTTT; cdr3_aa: CASSDTDQPQHF
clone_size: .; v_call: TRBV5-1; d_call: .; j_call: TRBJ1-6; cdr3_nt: TGCGCCAGCAGCTTGGGGGGGGAAAATTCACCCCTCCACTTT; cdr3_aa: CASSLGGENSPLHF
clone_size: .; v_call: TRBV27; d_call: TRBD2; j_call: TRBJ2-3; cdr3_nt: TGTGCCAGCAGTTTCCCTACTAGCGGGGGCACAGATACGCAGTATTTT; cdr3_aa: CASSFPTSGGTDTQYF
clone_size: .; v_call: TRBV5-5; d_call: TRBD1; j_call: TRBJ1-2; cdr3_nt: TGTGCCAGCAGCGGGAGCACAGGGGTTAGCTATGGCTACACCTTC; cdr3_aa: CASSGSTGVSYGYTF
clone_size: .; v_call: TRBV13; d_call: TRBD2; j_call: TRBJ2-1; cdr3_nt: TGTGCCAGCAGCGACCTAGCGGGGGGGACCAATGAGCAGTTCTTC; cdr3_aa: CASSDLAGGTNEQFF
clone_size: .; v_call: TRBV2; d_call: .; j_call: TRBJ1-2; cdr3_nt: TGTGCCAGCAGGGACAGTGTAACGTATGGCTACACCTTC; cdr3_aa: CASRDSVTYGYTF
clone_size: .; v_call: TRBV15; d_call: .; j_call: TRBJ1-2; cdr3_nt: TGTGCCACCAGCACCGGACAGAACTATGGCTACACCTTC; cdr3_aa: CATSTGQNYGYTF
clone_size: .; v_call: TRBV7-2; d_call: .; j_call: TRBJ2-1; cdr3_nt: TGTGCCAGCAGCCCGGGACCAGACTACAATGAGCAGTTCTTC; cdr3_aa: CASSPGPDYNEQFF
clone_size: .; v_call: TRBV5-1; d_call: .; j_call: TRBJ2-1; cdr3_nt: TGCGCCAGCAGCCAAGACGTGCGAAGCAATGAGCAGTTCTTC; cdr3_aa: CASSQDVRSNEQFF
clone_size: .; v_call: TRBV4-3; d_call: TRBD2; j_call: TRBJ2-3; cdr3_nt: TGCGCCAGCAGCCAACGACTAGCGGGGGCCTGGGGAGATACGCAGTATTTT; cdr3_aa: CASSQRLAGAWGDTQYF
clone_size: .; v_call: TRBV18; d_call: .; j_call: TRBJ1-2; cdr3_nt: TGTGCCAGCTCACCACAGGGTGGAGGATACTATGGCTACACCTTC; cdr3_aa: CASSPQGGGYYGYTF
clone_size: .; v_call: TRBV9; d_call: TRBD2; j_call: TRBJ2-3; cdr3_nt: TGTGCCAGCAGCGTAGGAGCGACTAGCGGGAGCACAGATACGCAGTATTTT; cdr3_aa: CASSVGATSGSTDTQYF
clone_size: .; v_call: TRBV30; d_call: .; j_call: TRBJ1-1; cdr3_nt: TGTGCCTGGACGGCGGCCGTGAACACTGAAGCTTTCTTT; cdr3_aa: CAWTAAVNTEAFF
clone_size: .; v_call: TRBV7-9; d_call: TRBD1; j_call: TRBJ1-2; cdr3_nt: TGTGCCAGCAGCTTTGGGGACAGGGGTATTGATGGCTACACCTTC; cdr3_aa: CASSFGDRGIDGYTF
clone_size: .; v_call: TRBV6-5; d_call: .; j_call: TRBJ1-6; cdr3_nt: TGTGCCAGCACCGGCGAAACCTCCTATAATTCACCCCTCCACTTT; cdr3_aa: CASTGETSYNSPLHF
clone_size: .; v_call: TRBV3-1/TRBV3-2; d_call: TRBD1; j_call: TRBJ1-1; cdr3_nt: TGTGCCAGCAGCCGACAGGGTTCGAACACTGAAGCTTTCTTT; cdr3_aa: CASSRQGSNTEAFF
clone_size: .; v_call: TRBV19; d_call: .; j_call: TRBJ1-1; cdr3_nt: TGTGCCAGTAGCGTAATACAGGGCGGAACTGAAGCTTTCTTT; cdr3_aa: CASSVIQGGTEAFF
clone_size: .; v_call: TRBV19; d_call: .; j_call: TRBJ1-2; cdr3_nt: TGTGCCAGTAGTATAACCGCAGGAGTCGGCTACACCTTC; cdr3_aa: CASSITAGVGYTF
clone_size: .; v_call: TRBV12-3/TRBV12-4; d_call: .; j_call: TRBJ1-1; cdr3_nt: TGTGCCAGCAGTTTATATGACTATCCCGCTTTCTTT; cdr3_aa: CASSLYDYPAFF
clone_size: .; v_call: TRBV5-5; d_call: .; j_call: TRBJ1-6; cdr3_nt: TGTGCCAGCAGCTCGGGGGCAGGGAGCTCCTATAATTCACCCCTCCACTTT; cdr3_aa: CASSSGAGSSYNSPLHF
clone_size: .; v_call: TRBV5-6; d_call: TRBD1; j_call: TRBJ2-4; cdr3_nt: TGTGCCAGCAGCTTGATCACAGGGGGCAGAAACATTCAGTACTTC; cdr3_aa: CASSLITGGRNIQYF
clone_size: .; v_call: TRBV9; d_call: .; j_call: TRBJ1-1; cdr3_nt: TGTGCCAGCAGCGCAAGTGGCGGGGGTTGGACTGAAGCTTTCTTT; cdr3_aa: CASSASGGGWTEAFF
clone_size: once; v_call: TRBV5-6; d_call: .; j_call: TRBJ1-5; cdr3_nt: TGTGCCAGCAGCTCTCGACGGAACAATCAGCCCCAGCATTTT; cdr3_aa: CASSSRRNNQPQHF
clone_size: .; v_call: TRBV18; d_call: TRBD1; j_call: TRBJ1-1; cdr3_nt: TGTGCCAGCTCACCTGCCCGACAGGGAGGTGAAGCTTTCTTT; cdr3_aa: CASSPARQGGEAFF
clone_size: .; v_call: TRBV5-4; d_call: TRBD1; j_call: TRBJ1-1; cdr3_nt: TGTGCCAGCAGCGGGATACAGGGGGCGCGAACTGAAGCTTTCTTT; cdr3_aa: CASSGIQGARTEAFF
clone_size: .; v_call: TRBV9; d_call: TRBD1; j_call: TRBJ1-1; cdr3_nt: TGTGCCAGCAGCGTAGTGGGACAGGGTGGGACTGAAGCTTTCTTT; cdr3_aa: CASSVVGQGGTEAFF
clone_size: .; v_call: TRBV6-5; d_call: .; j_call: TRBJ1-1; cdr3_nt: TGTGCCAGCAGTTACCTGGGAACAGAAGCTTTCTTT; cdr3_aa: CASSYLGTEAFF
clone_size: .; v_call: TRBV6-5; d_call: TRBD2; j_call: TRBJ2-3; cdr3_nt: TGTGCCAGCAGCCGAGGGCGGGGGGCCACAGATACGCAGTATTTT; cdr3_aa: CASSRGRGATDTQYF
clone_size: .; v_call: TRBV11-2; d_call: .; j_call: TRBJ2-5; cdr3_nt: TGTGCCAGCAGCTGGGGACCTGGCCAAGAGACCCAGTACTTC; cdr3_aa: CASSWGPGQETQYF
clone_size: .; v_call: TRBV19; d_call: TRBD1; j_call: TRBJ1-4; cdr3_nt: TGTGCCAGTAGCACCGCGGACAGGCTTAATGAAAAACTGTTTTTT; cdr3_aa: CASSTADRLNEKLFF
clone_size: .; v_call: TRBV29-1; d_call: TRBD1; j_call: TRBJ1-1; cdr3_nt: TGCAGCGTAACCAGGACAGGGTACAACACTGAAGCTTTCTTT; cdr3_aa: CSVTRTGYNTEAFF